The sequence of this TCR beta chain was determined in a study of blood T cell repertoires in COVID-19. Per the original methods: Using reference gene primer amplification, nucleated cell counts were estimated. Assay used: immunoSEQ multiplex PCR; TCRdb lists only in-frame clones, some missing. V, J and clone size reflect that table, while D and trimming were determined from the DNA. The top ten clones hold 18% of a sample with around 70,000 clones, approximately 80% of them seen once. Germline loops: CDR1 SGHVS, CDR2 FQNEAQ. The length of the CDR3 is 18 residues. V lost 0 bases and J lost 3, with 18 bases in between.

Sequencing used peripheral blood. This rearrangement joins TRBV7-8 to TRBJ1-5; D gene uncertain. This receptor was identified in a woman in her sixties or seventies with acute or convalescent COVID-19. The CDR3 loop is CASSLASPYEVFNQPQHF. In DNA, the CDR3 is TGTGCCAGCAGCTTAGCTTCACCATACGAGGTGTTCAATCAGCCCCAGCATTTT.